The 22 T cell receptor beta chains listed next were all sequenced from one sample in a study of T cell responses to AZD1222 COVID-19 vaccine. Data came from immunoSEQ multiplex PCR; TCRdb stores just in-frame clones and leaves some out. The table lists 55,000 to 70,000 clones, over 60% of them singletons, with 12% in the top ten. The material sequenced was peripheral blood, taken on day 0 of AZD1222 vaccination. Receptors originate from an adult in good health.

In nucleotides, the CDR3 is TGTGCCAGCACCCTGCAGCAAGGGTATGGCTACACCTTC. This codes for CASTLQQGYGYTF. The chain couples TRBV7-9 to TRBJ1-2; unclear D gene. Trimming pared 7 bases from V and 5 bases from J, leaving 14 bases between. Germline CDR1 SEHNR, CDR2 FQNEAQ (reference sequence). The CDR3 runs to 13 residues. Filled out from reference TRBV7-9 and TRBJ1-2, the complete variable domain reads DTGVSQNPRHKITKRGQNVTFRCDPISEHNRLYWYRQTLGQGPEFLTYFQNEAQLEKSRLLSDRFSAERPKGSFSTLEIQRTEQGDSAMYLCASTLQQGYGYTFGSGTRLTVV.

The genes are TRBV19 and TRBJ2-7, with D possibly being TRBD2 (5 bases). Germline CDR1 is LNHDA and CDR2 is SQIVND (reference sequence). V lost 3 bases, J lost 6 bases, and 12 bases lay in between. The CDR3 loop spans 13 amino acids. The CDR3 loop is CASSMTGNFEQYF. The CDR3 DNA is TGTGCCAGTAGTATGACGGGAAACTTCGAGCAGTACTTC.

This clone appeared a few times. The chain recombines TRBV28 with TRBJ1-2, with TRBD1 as a possible D gene (5 bases). The V gene lost 6 bases and the J gene lost 3 bases, with 14 bases spanning the gap. The CDR3 is 14 residues long. The germline gives CDR1 MDHEN, CDR2 SYDVKM. The CDR3: CASSSWGGYYGYTF. The DNA of the CDR3 is TGTGCCAGCAGCTCCTGGGGGGGATACTATGGCTACACCTTC.

V gene TRBV16 combines with J gene TRBJ1-5, with no clear D. This CDR3 is built from 15 residues. CDR1 and CDR2 (germline): KGHSY, FQNENV. V was cut by 4 bases and J by 6 bases, with 16 bases left in between. The chain's CDR3 is CASSLEWGGGQPQHF. Written as DNA, the CDR3 is TGTGCCAGCAGCCTAGAGTGGGGTGGCGGTCAGCCCCAGCATTTT.

The J gene is TRBJ2-3, the V gene TRBV5-5; tentatively, D is TRBD1 or TRBD2 (5 bases each). CDR3 length equals 18 residues. From germline, CDR1 is SGHKS and CDR2 YYEKEE (reference sequence). Between the trimmed V and J ends, which lost 0 bases and 2 bases, there was a span of 19 bases. CDR3 protein: CASSLARVSSGPTDTQYF. The CDR3 DNA follows: TGTGCCAGCAGCTTGGCCAGGGTGAGTTCGGGACCCACAGATACGCAGTATTTT.

This chain connects TRBV11-2 to TRBJ2-3, with 10 bases identical to TRBD2. With 2 bases clipped from V and 3 bases from J, the junction kept 2 bases outside the gene matches. The CDR3 is 15 amino acids. Germline values: CDR1 SGHAT, CDR2 FQNNGV. In DNA, the CDR3 is TGTGCCAGCAGCTTAAGGGGACTAGCGACAGATACGCAGTATTTT. Its protein is CASSLRGLATDTQYF.

The chain combines TRBV20-1 with TRBJ2-7; 8 bases fit TRBD2. V was pared by 3 bases and J by 2 bases, with 9 bases of the junction left unmatched. This CDR3 comprises 15 residues. Germline CDR1 and CDR2: DFQATT and SNEGSKA (reference sequence). CDR3 DNA sequence: TGCAGTGCTAGTGCGGCGGGGGGCCACGCCTACGAGCAGTACTTC. This encodes CSASAAGGHAYEQYF.

This clone was seen only once. J is TRBJ2-2 and V is TRBV7-3, with 7 positions matching TRBD2. The CDR3 spans 15 residues. Germline values: CDR1 SGHTA, CDR2 FQGTGA. With V trimmed by 5 bases and J by 5 bases, 8 bases remained unmatched. For the CDR3, the DNA is TGTGCCAGCAGCCCCGGGGGGAGGGGAACCGGGGAGCTGTTTTTT. Protein: CASSPGGRGTGELFF.

V and J are TRBV7-8 and TRBJ2-7; the match to TRBD2 covers 7 bases. CDR3 length equals 16 residues. The V and J ends lost 1 base and 2 bases, in that order; junction bases with no gene match: 8. Germline V lookup: CDR1 SGHVS, CDR2 FQNEAQ. Here the CDR3 DNA reads TGTGCCAGCAGCTTAGTCCCGGGGGGAGGGCCCTACGAGCAGTACTTC. The encoded protein is CASSLVPGGGPYEQYF.

V gene TRBV9 combines with J gene TRBJ2-2; D might be TRBD2 (6 bases). The CDR3 loop spans 15 amino acids. V was shortened by 4 bases and J by 5 bases, with 15 bases between the two germline ends. From germline, CDR1 is SGDLS and CDR2 YYNGEE. CDR3 bases: TGTGCCAGCAGCCCCGGGAGTGTAAATACCGGGGAGCTGTTTTTT. This codes for CASSPGSVNTGELFF.

This chain joins TRBV5-1 and TRBJ2-6; D call uncertain. The germline gives CDR1 SGHRS, CDR2 YFSETQ. Between the trimmed V and J ends, which lost 0 bases and 4 bases, there was a span of 8 bases. There are 15 residues in the CDR3. The CDR3 protein is CASSLEGPGANVLTF. Written as DNA, the CDR3 is TGCGCCAGCAGCTTGGAAGGTCCAGGGGCCAACGTCCTGACTTTC.

The chain joins TRBV7-8 to TRBJ2-1; TRBD1 matches at 9 bases. V shed 7 bases, J shed 0 bases, and the junction held 16 bases outside the gene matches. The CDR3 is made up of 19 amino acids. CDR1 is SGHVS and CDR2 is FQNEAQ in the germline V gene. The CDR3 sequence: CASTAGTGFELDSYNEQFF. CDR3 DNA: TGTGCCAGCACTGCGGGGACAGGGTTCGAGTTGGACTCCTACAATGAGCAGTTCTTC.

The chain links TRBV5-8 to TRBJ2-3, with D maybe TRBD1 (6 bases). The germline gives CDR1 SGHTS, CDR2 YDEGEE. The CDR3 has 16 residues. V was cut by 0 bases and J by 2 bases, with 13 bases left in between. The CDR3 is CASSLGQGLFTDTQYF. DNA for the CDR3: TGTGCCAGCAGCTTGGGGCAGGGGCTATTCACAGATACGCAGTATTTT.

The rearrangement uses TRBV19 and TRBJ1-4, with TRBD1 as a possible D gene (5 bases). This CDR3 region has 18 residues. Trimming took 10 bases from V and 0 from J, leaving 24 bases between them. Per the germline V gene, CDR1 is LNHDA and CDR2 is SQIVND (reference sequence). The CDR3 reads CATKGGDLGGATNEKLFF. For the CDR3, the DNA is TGTGCCACCAAAGGTGGGGACCTGGGAGGTGCAACTAATGAAAAACTGTTTTTT.

The genes are TRBV3-1 (or the pseudogene TRBV3-2) and TRBJ2-5; TRBD2 matches at 9 bases. Germline V CDR1 and CDR2: LGHDT, YNNKEL (reference sequence). CDR3 length: 17 residues. V dropped 0 bases and J dropped 4; count of bases not matched to a gene: 9. The CDR3 nucleotides read TGTGCCAGCAGCCAAGATTTGCGGCGGGGGGGCCGAGAGACCCAGTACTTC. Translating gives CASSQDLRRGGRETQYF.

This chain joins TRBV5-1 and TRBJ2-7; 9 bases match TRBD1. In germline, CDR1 is SGHRS, CDR2 YFSETQ. The CDR3 loop spans 13 amino acids. J gave up 6 bases and V 6 bases, and 7 bases lay outside the gene matches. The CDR3 here is CASIGTGNVEQYF. CDR3 DNA: TGCGCCAGCATCGGGACAGGGAACGTCGAGCAGTACTTC.

CDR3 residues: CASSLAGAAYEQYF. For the CDR3, the DNA is TGTGCCAGTAGTCTAGCGGGGGCCGCCTACGAGCAGTACTTC. J is TRBJ2-7 and V is TRBV19, with TRBD2 matching over 10 bases. J was trimmed by 2 bases and V by 5 bases; bases with no gene match: 3. This CDR3 is 14 amino acids long. Per the germline V gene, CDR1 is LNHDA and CDR2 is SQIVND (reference sequence).

CDR3: CASSKGEGQRNTEAFF. DNA for the CDR3: TGTGCCAGCAGCAAAGGGGAAGGACAGAGGAACACTGAAGCTTTCTTT. The V gene is TRBV21-1, the J gene TRBJ1-1; TRBD1, as called in the table, went unchecked against the DNA. TRBV21-1 is noted as a pseudogene. CDR3 length equals 16 residues.

The chain is built from TRBV2 and TRBJ1-6, with D uncertain. V lost 6 bases and J 10 bases, leaving 19 bases between the germline ends. Germline values: CDR1 SNHLY, CDR2 FYNNEI. CDR3 size: 15 residues. The CDR3 DNA reads TGTGCCAGCAGGGGAATAGACTCGGGCTACTCACCCCTCCACTTT. Its protein is CASRGIDSGYSPLHF.

The rearrangement uses TRBV7-6 and TRBJ1-4; D is uncertain. There are 14 residues in the CDR3. Trimming shortened V by 1 base and J by 4 bases, and 7 bases separated the two germline ends. Germline V gene data show CDR1 as SGHVS and CDR2 as FNYEAQ. The CDR3 sequence: CASSLGAVNEKLFF. Here the CDR3 DNA reads TGTGCCAGCAGCTTAGGGGCAGTTAATGAAAAACTGTTTTTT. The entire variable domain, with the rest obtained from reference TRBV7-6 and TRBJ1-4, is as follows: GAGVSQSPRYKVTKRGQDVALRCDPISGHVSLYWYRQALGQGPEFLTYFNYEAQQDKSGLPNDRFSAERPEGSISTLTIQRTEQRDSAMYRCASSLGAVNEKLFFGSGTQLSVL.

The chain has TRBV6-5 and TRBJ1-5; unclear D gene. Germline lookup yields CDR1 MNHEY and CDR2 SVGAGI. There are 12 residues in the CDR3. V lost 7 bases and J 7 bases, leaving 11 bases between the germline ends. The CDR3 DNA follows: TGTGCCAGCACCGACGGGGTGCAGCCCCAGCATTTT. Amino acids: CASTDGVQPQHF.

This chain links TRBV29-1 with TRBJ2-4, with 8 bases fitting TRBD2. Germline V CDR1 and CDR2: SQVTM, ANQGSEA. This CDR3 is built from 16 residues. Trimming removed 4 bases from V and 0 bases from J; junction bases left unmatched: 8. CDR3 nucleotide sequence: TGCAGCGTTGTACCGGGACTAGGTCTAGCCAAAAACATTCAGTACTTC. Translating it yields CSVVPGLGLAKNIQYF.